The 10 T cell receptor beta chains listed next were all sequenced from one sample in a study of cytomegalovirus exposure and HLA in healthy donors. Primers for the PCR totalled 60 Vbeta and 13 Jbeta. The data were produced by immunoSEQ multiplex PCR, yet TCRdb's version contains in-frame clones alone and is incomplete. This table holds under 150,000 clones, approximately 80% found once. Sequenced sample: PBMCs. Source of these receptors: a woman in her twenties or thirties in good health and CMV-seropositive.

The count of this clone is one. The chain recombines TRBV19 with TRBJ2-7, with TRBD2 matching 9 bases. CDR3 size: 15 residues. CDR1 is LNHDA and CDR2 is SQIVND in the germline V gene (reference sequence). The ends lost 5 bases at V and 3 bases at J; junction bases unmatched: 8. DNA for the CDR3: TGTGCCAGTAGTCCAGAAATAGCGGGGGTCTACGAGCAGTACTTC. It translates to CASSPEIAGVYEQYF.

The CDR3 here is CSVETGLGGYTF. The CDR3 nucleotides are TGCAGCGTCGAGACAGGGTTGGGAGGCTACACCTTC. V usage is TRBV29-1 and J usage is TRBJ1-2; 7 bases are a match to TRBD1. The germline V gene encodes CDR1 SQVTM and CDR2 ANQGSEA. This CDR3 spans 12 amino acids. The trim removed 6 bases at V and 8 bases at J, leaving 9 bases unmatched.

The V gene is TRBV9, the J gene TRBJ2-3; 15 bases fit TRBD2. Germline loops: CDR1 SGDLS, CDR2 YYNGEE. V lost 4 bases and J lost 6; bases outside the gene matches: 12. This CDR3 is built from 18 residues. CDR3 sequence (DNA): TGTGCCAGCAGCCCCAGAACCGGGACTAGCGGGGGGCTTGATACGCAGTATTTT. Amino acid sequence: CASSPRTGTSGGLDTQYF.

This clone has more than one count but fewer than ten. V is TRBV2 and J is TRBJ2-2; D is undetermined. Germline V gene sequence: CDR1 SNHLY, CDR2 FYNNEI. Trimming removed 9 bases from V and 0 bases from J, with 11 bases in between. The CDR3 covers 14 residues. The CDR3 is CASQLDTNTGELFF. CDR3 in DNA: TGTGCCAGTCAACTTGATACGAACACCGGGGAGCTGTTTTTT.

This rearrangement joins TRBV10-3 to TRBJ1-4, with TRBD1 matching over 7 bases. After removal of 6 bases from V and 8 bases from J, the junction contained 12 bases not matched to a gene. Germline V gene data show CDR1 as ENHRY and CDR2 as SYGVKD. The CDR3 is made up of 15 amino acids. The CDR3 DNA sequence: TGTGCCATCAGCGCCTTTGGTACAGGGGAAGAAAAACTGTTTTTT. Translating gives CAISAFGTGEEKLFF.

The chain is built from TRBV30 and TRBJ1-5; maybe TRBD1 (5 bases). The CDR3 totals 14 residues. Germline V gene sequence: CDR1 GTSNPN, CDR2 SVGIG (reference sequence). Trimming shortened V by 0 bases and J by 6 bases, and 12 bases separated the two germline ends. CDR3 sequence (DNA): TGTGCCTGGAGTGTGGCGGGGCTGGTTCAGCCCCAGCATTTT. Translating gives CAWSVAGLVQPQHF.

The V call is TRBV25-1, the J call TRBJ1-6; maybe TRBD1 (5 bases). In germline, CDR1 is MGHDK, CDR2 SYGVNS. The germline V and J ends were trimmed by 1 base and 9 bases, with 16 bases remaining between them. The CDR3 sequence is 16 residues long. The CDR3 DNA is TGTGCCAGCAGTGAATTCAAGGGGCACTCGGGTTCACCCCTCCACTTT. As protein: CASSEFKGHSGSPLHF.

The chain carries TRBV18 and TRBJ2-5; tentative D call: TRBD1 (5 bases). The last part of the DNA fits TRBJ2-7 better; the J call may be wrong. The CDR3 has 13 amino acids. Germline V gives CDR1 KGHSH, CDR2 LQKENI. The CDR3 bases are TGTGCCAGCTCACCACTCCAGGGAACCGAGCAGTACTTC. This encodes CASSPLQGTEQYF.

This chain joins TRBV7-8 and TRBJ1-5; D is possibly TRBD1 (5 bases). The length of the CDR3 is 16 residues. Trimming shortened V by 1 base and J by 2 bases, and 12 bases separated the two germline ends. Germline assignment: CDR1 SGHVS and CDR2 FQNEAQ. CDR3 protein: CASSLDLLGGNQPQHF. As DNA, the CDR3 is TGTGCCAGCAGCTTAGACCTCCTAGGGGGCAATCAGCCCCAGCATTTT.

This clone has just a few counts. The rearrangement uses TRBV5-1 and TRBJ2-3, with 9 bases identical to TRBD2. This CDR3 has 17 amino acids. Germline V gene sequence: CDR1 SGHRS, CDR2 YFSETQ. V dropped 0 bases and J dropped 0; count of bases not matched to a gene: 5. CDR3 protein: CASSLGPTSGSTDTQYF. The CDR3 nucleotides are TGCGCCAGCAGCTTGGGTCCGACTAGCGGTAGCACAGATACGCAGTATTTT.